This T cell receptor beta chain was obtained from a study of blood T cell repertoires in COVID-19. Study information: Collection of acute and convalescent COVID-19 samples took place in the United States, Italy and Spain.

As regards this clone: The CDR3 ends on some other residue instead of the conserved phenylalanine or tryptophan, so this is likely a read error. The DNA is omitted, as the CDR3 cannot be located on it reliably, and the CDR3 follows TCRdb's listing.

The CDR3 spans 15 amino acids, including both terminal residues. Germline CDR1 reads SEHNR; CDR2 reads FQNEAQ (reference sequence). How the authors handled the data: Counts of nucleated cells, estimated from reference gene primer amplification, were obtained. Assay: immunoSEQ multiplex PCR; the TCRdb copy retains only in-frame clones and omits some. That table is the source of V, J and clone size, and D and trimming were worked out from the DNA. The sample gives 300,000 to 400,000 clones, roughly 90% of which show up once; around 0.95% is in the top ten. This clonotype originated in a woman aged 25 to 39 with acute COVID-19. Sequenced: PBMCs or T cells enriched from blood (not recorded which). The rearrangement links TRBV7-9 to TRBJ1-4; the tabulated D call, TRBD1, remains unverified against the DNA. The CDR3: CASSDPLARAGGLIV.